This entry is about one TCR beta chain. This entry comes from a study of cytomegalovirus exposure and HLA in healthy donors. This CDR3 has 14 amino acids. With 6 bases removed from V and 4 bases from J, the gap between germline ends came to 16 bases. Germline V gene sequence: CDR1 MDHEN, CDR2 SYDVKM. Measured with immunoSEQ multiplex PCR; TCRdb has only the in-frame clones, and not every one. The table shows roughly 50,000 clones, with 90% occurring only once. This TCR derives from a man aged 18-30 years in good health and CMV-seronegative. V is TRBV28 and J is TRBJ2-7; D is possibly TRBD1 (6 bases). What was sequenced was PBMCs. CDR3 DNA sequence: TGTGCCAGCAGACCTCCCGGGACAAGGTACGAGCAGTACTTC. Amino acid sequence: CASRPPGTRYEQYF.